This T cell receptor (beta chain) is drawn from a study of blood T cell repertoires in COVID-19. Study-wide context: Acute and convalescent COVID-19 specimens originated in the United States, Italy and Spain. T cells, B-cell-depleted T cells, or PBMCs provided the cDNA or gDNA that served as material.

As handled by the study authors: Counts of nucleated cells, estimated from reference gene primer amplification, were obtained. Data came from immunoSEQ multiplex PCR; TCRdb stores just in-frame clones and leaves some out. The D gene and trimming were derived from the DNA, and the V and J assignments and clone size from that table. The sample has 25,000 to 30,000 clones; approximately 83% are singletons. Patients in Seattle were enrolled during active infection, then followed longitudinally. Sequencing was carried out using peripheral blood. The clonotype was recovered from a woman of 80 years or more with COVID-19, enrolled during active disease.

CDR3 DNA sequence: TGTGCCACCAGTCCTGGGGGGGATACGCAGTATTTT. This codes for CATSPGGDTQYF. The chain couples TRBV24-1 to TRBJ2-3, with D maybe TRBD2 (6 bases). This CDR3 has 12 residues. The V gene lost 6 bases and the J gene lost 6 bases, with 9 bases spanning the gap. CDR1 and CDR2 from the germline V gene are KGHDR and SFDVKD.